The present entry profiles one T cell receptor beta chain with its context. The antigen is not known. This record comes from a study of T cells after yellow fever vaccination. Study observations and caveats: Sorted repertoires could include abundant contaminating clonotypes from bulk cells. Most clones from primary vaccination were detected again post-booster (96% CD4, 88% CD8).

TCR cDNA, made by 5'RACE template switching, carried an added universal primer site and UMIs. TCRdb reanalysed the 5' RACE reads using MiXCR and keeps one entry per CDR3 protein. The data contain roughly 170,000 distinct CDR3 sequences, roughly 9% of them singletons. Germline V gives CDR1 SQVTM, CDR2 ANQGSEA. The CDR3 is made up of 12 amino acids. The V end lost 5 bases, the J end lost 3 bases, and 10 bases lay between the germline ends. Sequencing was performed on CD8+ T cells sorted from PBMCs, taken 45 days after the yellow fever booster vaccination. This clonotype was sampled from a man between 18 and 29 years old who received the YFV17D yellow fever vaccine. This chain uses TRBV29-1 with TRBJ1-2; D not certain. The CDR3 spells CSVSLPHYGYTF. The CDR3, as DNA: TGCAGCGTTTCCTTACCCCACTATGGCTACACCTTC. Complete variable domain (other parts from reference TRBV29-1 and TRBJ1-2): SAVISQKPSRDICQRGTSLTIQCQVDSQVTMMFWYRQQPGQSLTLIATANQGSEATYESGFVIDKFPISRPNLTFSTLTVSNMSPEDSSIYLCSVSLPHYGYTFGSGTRLTVV.